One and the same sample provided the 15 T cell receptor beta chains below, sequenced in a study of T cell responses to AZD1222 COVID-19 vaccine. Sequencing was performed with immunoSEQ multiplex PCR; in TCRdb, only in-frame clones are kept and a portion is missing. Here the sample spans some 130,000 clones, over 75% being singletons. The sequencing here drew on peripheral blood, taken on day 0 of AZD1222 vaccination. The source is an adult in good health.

In DNA form, the CDR3 reads TGTGCCAGCAGTGAAGAGCACCAAGAGACCCAGTACTTC. It yields the protein CASSEEHQETQYF. The chain is built from TRBV27 and TRBJ2-5; D ambiguous. CDR1 MNHEY and CDR2 SMNVEV come from the germline V gene (reference sequence). The CDR3 is made up of 13 amino acids. V lost 5 bases and J 0 bases, leaving 7 bases between the germline ends.

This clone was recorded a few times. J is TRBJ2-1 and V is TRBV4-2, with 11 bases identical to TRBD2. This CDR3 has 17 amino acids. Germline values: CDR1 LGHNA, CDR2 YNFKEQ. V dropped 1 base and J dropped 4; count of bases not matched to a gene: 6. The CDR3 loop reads CASSQGASGGIYNEQFF. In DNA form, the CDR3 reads TGTGCCAGCAGCCAAGGGGCTAGCGGGGGGATTTACAATGAGCAGTTCTTC.

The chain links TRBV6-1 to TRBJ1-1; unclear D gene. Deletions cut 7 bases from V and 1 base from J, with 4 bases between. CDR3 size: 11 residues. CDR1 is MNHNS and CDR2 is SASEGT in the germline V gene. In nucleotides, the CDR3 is TGTGCCAGCAAGGGGAACACTGAAGCTTTCTTT. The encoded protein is CASKGNTEAFF.

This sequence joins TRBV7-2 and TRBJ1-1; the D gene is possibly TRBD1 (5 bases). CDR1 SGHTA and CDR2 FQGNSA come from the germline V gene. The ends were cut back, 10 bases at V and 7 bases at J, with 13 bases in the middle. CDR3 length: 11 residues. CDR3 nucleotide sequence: TGTGCCATAATGGTGGGGGTTGAAGCTTTCTTT. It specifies CAIMVGVEAFF.

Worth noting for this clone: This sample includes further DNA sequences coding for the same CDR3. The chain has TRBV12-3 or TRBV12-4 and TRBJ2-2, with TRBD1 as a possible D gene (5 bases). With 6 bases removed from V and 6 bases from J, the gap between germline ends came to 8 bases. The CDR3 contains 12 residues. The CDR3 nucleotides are TGTGCCAGCAGCCTAGGGGCCGGGGAGCTGTTTTTT. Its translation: CASSLGAGELFF.

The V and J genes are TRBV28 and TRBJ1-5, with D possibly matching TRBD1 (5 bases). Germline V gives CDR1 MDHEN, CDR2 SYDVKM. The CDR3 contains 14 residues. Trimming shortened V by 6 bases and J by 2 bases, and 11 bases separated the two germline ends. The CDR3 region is CASRRGGGNQPQHF. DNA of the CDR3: TGTGCCAGCAGGAGGGGAGGGGGCAATCAGCCCCAGCATTTT.

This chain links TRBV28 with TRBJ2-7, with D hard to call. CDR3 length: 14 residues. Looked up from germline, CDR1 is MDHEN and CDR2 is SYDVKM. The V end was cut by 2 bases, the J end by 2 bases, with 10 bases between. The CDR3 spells CASSLPLVPYEQYF. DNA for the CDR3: TGTGCCAGCAGTTTACCCCTTGTGCCCTACGAGCAGTACTTC.

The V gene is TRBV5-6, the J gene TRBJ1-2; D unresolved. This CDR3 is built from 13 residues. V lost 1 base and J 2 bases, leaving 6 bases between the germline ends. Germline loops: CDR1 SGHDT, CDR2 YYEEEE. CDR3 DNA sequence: TGTGCCAGCAGCTTGCAACAGAACTATGGCTACACCTTC. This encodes CASSLQQNYGYTF.

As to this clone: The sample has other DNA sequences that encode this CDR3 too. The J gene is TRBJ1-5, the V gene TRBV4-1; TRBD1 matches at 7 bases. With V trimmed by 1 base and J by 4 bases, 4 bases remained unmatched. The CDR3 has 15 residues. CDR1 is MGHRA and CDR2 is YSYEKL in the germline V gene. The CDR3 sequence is CASSQGGQANQPQHF. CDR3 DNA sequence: TGCGCCAGCAGCCAAGGTGGACAGGCTAATCAGCCCCAGCATTTT.

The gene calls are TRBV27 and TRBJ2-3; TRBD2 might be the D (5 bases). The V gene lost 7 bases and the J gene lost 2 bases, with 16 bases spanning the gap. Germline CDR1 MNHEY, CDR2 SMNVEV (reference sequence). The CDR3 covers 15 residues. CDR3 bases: TGTGCCAGCAACCTCTTCTGGGGAGACACAGATACGCAGTATTTT. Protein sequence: CASNLFWGDTDTQYF.

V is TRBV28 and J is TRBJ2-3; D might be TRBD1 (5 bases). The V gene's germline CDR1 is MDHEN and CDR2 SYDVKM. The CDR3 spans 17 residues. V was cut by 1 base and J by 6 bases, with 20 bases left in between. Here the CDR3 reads CASSLFSAPSHRDTQYF. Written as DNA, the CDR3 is TGTGCCAGCAGTTTATTCTCGGCCCCTTCCCACAGGGATACGCAGTATTTT.

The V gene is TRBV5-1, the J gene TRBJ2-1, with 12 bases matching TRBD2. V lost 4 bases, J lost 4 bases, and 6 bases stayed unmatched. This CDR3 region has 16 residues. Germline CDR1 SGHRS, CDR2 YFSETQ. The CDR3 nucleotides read TGCGCCAGCAGCGGAGGACTAGCGGGGACATACAATGAGCAGTTCTTC. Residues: CASSGGLAGTYNEQFF.

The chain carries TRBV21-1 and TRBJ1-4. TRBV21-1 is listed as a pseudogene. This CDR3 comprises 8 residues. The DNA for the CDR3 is TGTGCCGCGTGCCCACTGTTTTTT. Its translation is CAACPLFF.

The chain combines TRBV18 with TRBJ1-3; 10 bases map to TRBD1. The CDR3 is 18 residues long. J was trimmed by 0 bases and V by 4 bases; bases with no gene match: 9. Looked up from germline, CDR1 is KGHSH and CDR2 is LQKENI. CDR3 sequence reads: CASSRGTGDPISGNTIYF. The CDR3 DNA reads TGTGCCAGCTCACGGGGGACAGGGGACCCAATCTCTGGAAACACCATATATTTT.

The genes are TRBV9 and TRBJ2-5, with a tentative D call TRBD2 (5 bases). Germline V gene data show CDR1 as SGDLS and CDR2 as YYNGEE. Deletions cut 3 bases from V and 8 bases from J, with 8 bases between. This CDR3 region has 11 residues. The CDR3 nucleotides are TGTGCCAGCAGCGAGGGAGAAACCCAGTACTTC. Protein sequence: CASSEGETQYF. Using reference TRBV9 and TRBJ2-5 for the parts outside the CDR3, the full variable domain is DSGVTQTPKHLITATGQRVTLRCSPRSGDLSVYWYQQSLDQGLQFLIQYYNGEERAKGNILERFSAQQFPDLHSELNLSSLELGDSALYFCASSEGETQYFGPGTRLLVL.